A selection of T cell receptor beta chains follows, all from one sample in a study of blood T cell repertoires in COVID-19. Sequenced by immunoSEQ multiplex PCR; TCRdb stores in-frame clones only, minus some. The sample shows some 250,000 clones, 81% of them seen only once. The sequenced sample was peripheral blood. These receptors all stem from a woman aged 55-69 years with active or convalescent COVID-19. Each CDR3 is given without its conserved first and last residue. Size tells how often a clone was seen (once, few, many) or the class of an expanded clone, and some rows leave it out.

v_gene	abundance	j_gene	CDR3aa
TRBV19	.	TRBJ2-6	ASSAEGGISGANVLT
TRBV9	.	TRBJ2-1	ASSPPPGGAAYNEQF
TRBV24-1	.	TRBJ2-6	ATSGTGTGTGANVLT
TRBV3-1/TRBV3-2	.	TRBJ2-1	ASSDQGAYNEQF
TRBV27	few	TRBJ2-7	ASSWGGEQY
TRBV2	.	TRBJ1-6	ASLRGSNSPLH
TRBV6-5	.	TRBJ2-5	ASSTDRATTQY
TRBV20-1	.	TRBJ1-5	SARRDRNLF
TRBV7-2	.	TRBJ2-2	ASSSDWHTGELF
TRBV5-4	once	TRBJ2-4	ASSLDQGTIQY
TRBV16	.	TRBJ2-2	ASSQSGRGSTGELF
TRBV6-2/TRBV6-3	once	TRBJ1-1	ASSRGGLNTEAF
TRBV5-5	.	TRBJ1-1	ASSLHSNTEAF
TRBV19	.	TRBJ1-3	ASSSRTGGLSGNTIY
TRBV7-9	.	TRBJ2-5	ASSLNAEETQY
TRBV6-2/TRBV6-3	few	TRBJ1-4	ASSYPTGDEKLF
TRBV9	.	TRBJ2-7	ASSATGWEYEQY
TRBV5-1	.	TRBJ2-1	ASSTSDRTYNEQF
TRBV7-8	.	TRBJ1-5	ASSFQGKGNQPQH
TRBV7-3	.	TRBJ1-3	ASSPSSGSGNTIY
TRBV7-2	few	TRBJ1-5	ASSLATGFNQPQH
TRBV6-5	.	TRBJ1-1	ASSYGGSTEAF
TRBV7-9	.	TRBJ2-3	ASSVLAELAQY
TRBV4-1	.	TRBJ2-3	ASSRYAAGGDTQY
TRBV18	.	TRBJ2-7	ASSPGTGKGYEQY
TRBV5-6	.	TRBJ2-1	ASSREARYNEQF
TRBV29-1	.	TRBJ2-4	STGQGDKNIQY
TRBV19	.	TRBJ2-5	ASSKRTSGGLYQETQY